This T cell receptor (beta chain) stems from a study of blood T cell repertoires in COVID-19. On the study more broadly: Researchers got acute and convalescent COVID-19 samples from the United States, Italy and Spain. T cells, B-cell-depleted T cells, or PBMCs supplied cDNA or gDNA.

Original processing notes: Reference gene primers were amplified, and this amplification served to estimate nucleated cell counts. Sequencing used immunoSEQ multiplex PCR; TCRdb keeps in-frame clones, though not all of them. The V and J calls and clone size are taken from that table; D and trimming were inferred from the DNA. The sample includes a few hundred thousand clones, 75% to 90% of them seen just once. This clone was observed a single time. CDR1 and CDR2 from the germline V gene are MDHEN and SYDVKM. Trimming shortened V by 1 base and J by 4 bases, and 13 bases separated the two germline ends. The CDR3 is 15 residues long.

This receptor was obtained from a woman between 50 and 59 years old who had recovered from COVID-19. V gene TRBV28 combines with J gene TRBJ2-5; perhaps TRBD2 as D (7 bases). Sequencing used peripheral blood. The CDR3 region is CASSLYRGALETQYF. DNA of the CDR3: TGTGCCAGCAGTTTATACCGGGGGGCGCTAGAGACCCAGTACTTC.